This T cell receptor beta chain was retrieved from a study of CD8 T cells in ankylosing spondylitis. TCRdb redid the calling of the 5' RACE reads with MiXCR, one entry per CDR3 protein. The sample records 310,000 or so distinct CDR3 sequences, approximately 20% being singletons. Germline V lookup: CDR1 MNHEY, CDR2 SMNVEV (reference sequence). The ends lost 5 bases at V and 5 bases at J; junction bases unmatched: 10. This CDR3 comprises 17 residues. Findings and limits, study-wide: Enrichment of disease-linked clones was reportedly significant in matched ankylosing spondylitis synovial fluid. CD8+ disease-linked clones were present at relatively low frequencies in blood.

This clonotype has at least ten counts. Antigen specificity is unknown. The V gene is TRBV27, the J gene TRBJ1-6; 9 nucleotides align to TRBD1. The receptor comes from a male donor with ankylosing spondylitis or in good health (not recorded which). Sample: blood, either unsorted or a sorted T cell fraction (not recorded which). The CDR3 reads CASSRLRGDRDNSPLHF. CDR3 sequence (DNA): TGTGCCAGCAGTCGACTTCGGGGGGACAGGGATAATTCACCCCTCCACTTT.